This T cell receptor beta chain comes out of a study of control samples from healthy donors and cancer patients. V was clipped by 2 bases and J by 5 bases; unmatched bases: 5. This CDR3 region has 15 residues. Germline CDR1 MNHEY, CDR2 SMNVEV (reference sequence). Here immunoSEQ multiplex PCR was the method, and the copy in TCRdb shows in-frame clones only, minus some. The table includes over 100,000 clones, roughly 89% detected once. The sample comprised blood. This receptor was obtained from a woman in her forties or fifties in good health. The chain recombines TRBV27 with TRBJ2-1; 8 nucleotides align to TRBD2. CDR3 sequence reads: CASSLSSGVDNEQFF. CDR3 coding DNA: TGTGCCAGCAGTTTAAGTAGCGGGGTCGACAATGAGCAGTTCTTC.